The sequence of this T cell receptor beta chain was determined in a study of blood T cell repertoires in COVID-19 (dated by TCRdb to 2020 to 2022). Turning to the overall study: The collaborator samples originated in the United States, Italy and Spain and spanned the acute and convalescent phases of COVID-19. Nearly every sample came with metadata listing a de-identified subject ID, COVID-19 status, age in years and sex. Deeply sampled blood TCRbeta repertoires from subjects exposed to, actively infected with, or recovered from COVID-19 were included in the dataset. The samples were drawn from two sources: the first 160 participants of the ongoing ImmuneRACE study, and 1,254 subjects contributed by 6 global collaborators. The repertoires were made available in a free public database intended to serve as a resource for research on the immune response to SARS-CoV-2. HLA class I and class II types, where available, came from metadata supplied by the sample provider rather than from assay-based typing. The material from the prospective study consisted of cDNA or gDNA derived from T cells, B-cell-depleted T cells, or PBMCs. Here is what the overall study found, with its caveats: Clinical and demographic metadata were provided uncurated, with the amount varying by source and participant.

A second Seattle source provided samples from volunteer blood donors who had recovered from COVID-19. Collaborating institutions collected whole blood in K2EDTA tubes following their own protocols. Collaborator samples were shipped for TCRbeta analysis as frozen whole blood, isolated PBMCs, or DNA extracted from either sample type. Comments on this clone: Its antigen is still unknown. Base qualities are not provided; no much larger clone lies one nucleotide away.

TCRbeta CDR3 regions were amplified from genomic DNA using the immunoSEQ Assay, a bias-controlled multiplex PCR. The original pipeline was this. The number of nucleated cells in each sample was estimated from the amplification of reference gene primers within the assay. To quantify the absolute abundance of each unique TCRbeta CDR3 rearrangement, sequence reads were collapsed and filtered. For each sample, productive Simpson clonality was calculated as the square root of Simpson's diversity index across productive rearrangements. Sourced from immuneACCESS, this table was stored by TCRdb with only in-frame sequences that have V and J called. A share of the clones is absent; for the studies checked, an unresolved V gene accounts for under half, and the remainder has no known explanation. From that table come the V and J calls and clone size; the DNA was used to work out D and trimming. For this sample the table gives about 160,000 clones, of which about four fifths were detected only once. In total, the top ten clones hold roughly 7.1% of the sample.

Reading from cysteine to phenylalanine, the CDR3 counts 15 amino acids. The only DNA kept is the CDR3, 45 bases in frame from the first base. CDR1 and CDR2 are read off the germline V gene as KGHDR and SFDVKD. V is reduced by 4 bases and J by 4 bases, leaving a spacing of 10 bases between them. Rearrangement joined TRBV24-1 to TRBJ2-6, and TRBD1 may be the D gene, going by 5 matching bases. This receptor was identified in a man in his forties who had recovered from COVID-19. Sequenced sample: peripheral blood. This receptor carries the CDR3 CATSEHAGGANVLTF. The DNA sequence follows: TGTGCCACCAGTGAGCACGCAGGGGGGGCCAACGTCCTGACTTTC.